Each of the 5 T cell receptor beta chains below was sequenced from the same sample in a study of CD8 T cells in cerebrospinal fluid in Alzheimer's disease. TCRdb re-called the 10x single-cell sequencing reads, yielding one record per CDR3 amino acid sequence without DNA. In total, the table holds approximately 1,200 distinct CDR3 sequences. Sequencing was performed on cerebrospinal fluid. These receptors were obtained from a human donor with Parkinson's disease.

Measured by frequency, this clonotype is medium-sized (0.01 to 0.1%). This chain joins TRBV7-9 and TRBJ2-3; TCRdb names TRBD2, which stays unverified in the absence of DNA. The CDR3 extends over 17 amino acids. In germline, CDR1 is SEHNR, CDR2 FQNEAQ (reference sequence). CDR3 protein: CASSPNVGSGPTDTQYF. Supplemented by reference TRBV7-9 and TRBJ2-3, the full variable domain reads DTGVSQNPRHKITKRGQNVTFRCDPISEHNRLYWYRQTLGQGPEFLTYFQNEAQLEKSRLLSDRFSAERPKGSFSTLEIQRTEQGDSAMYLCASSPNVGSGPTDTQYFGPGTRLTVL.

This clonotype shows up as medium-sized by frequency. V gene TRBV5-1 combines with J gene TRBJ2-3; the TCRdb D gene call, TRBD1, has no DNA to confirm it. Germline V gene data show CDR1 as SGHRS and CDR2 as YFSETQ. This CDR3 is built from 16 residues. The CDR3 sequence is CASSPPTQGGTDTQYF.

This clonotype is deemed medium-sized (0.01 to 0.1%) by its frequency. J is TRBJ1-5 and V is TRBV28. CDR3 length: 13 amino acids. Germline values: CDR1 MDHEN, CDR2 SYDVKM. CDR3 residues: CASSLSGNQPQHF.

The rearrangement links TRBV28 to TRBJ2-5; the TCRdb call, TRBD1, lacks DNA for checking. CDR3 size: 15 residues. Germline lookup yields CDR1 MDHEN and CDR2 SYDVKM. CDR3: CASSSGQGGQETQYF.

Its frequency marks this clonotype as medium-sized. This chain connects TRBV20-1 to TRBJ2-4. The length of the CDR3 is 13 residues. From germline, CDR1 is DFQATT and CDR2 SNEGSKA (reference sequence). The CDR3 loop is CSAARLAKNIQYF.